This entry is about one T cell receptor (beta chain). The antigen is unknown. Germline V gene sequence: CDR1 SGHRS, CDR2 YFSETQ. The V and J ends lost 3 bases and 0 bases respectively, with 10 bases between them. This CDR3 comprises 15 residues. This sample stems from a study of CD4+ T cells in melanoma. Study-wide results and limits: Neoantigen-specific CD4+ T cells in melanoma reportedly had diverse differentiation states.

TCRdb's table, derived via immunoSEQ multiplex PCR, lists solely in-frame clones and lacks some. The sample has about 140,000 clones, about nine tenths seen once. This TCR derives from a human donor with melanoma. The V gene is TRBV5-1, the J gene TRBJ2-1, with D perhaps matching TRBD1 or TRBD2 (5 bases each). The CDR3 sequence is CASSSGPSSYNEQFF. CDR3 sequence (DNA): TGCGCCAGCAGCTCGGGGCCCAGCTCCTACAATGAGCAGTTCTTC.